The clone carrying this T cell receptor (beta chain) was seen a handful of times. Its antigen is unidentified. The sample is drawn from a study of blood T cells in healthy people across ages. Findings of the study overall: Donors of long life had a larger count of naive CD4+ cells and greater diversity than aged donors. Without sorted subsets, naive and antigen-experienced compartments could not be conclusively compared.

V gave up 1 base and J gave up 1 base; unmatched junction bases: 7. The CDR3 covers 17 residues. Per germline, CDR1 LNHNV and CDR2 YYDKDF (reference sequence). They isolated at least 7 million PBMCs from each sample. Through a sample-barcoded 5' primer and a J-beta primer mix, a second PCR was run for roughly 7 to 11 cycles. TCRdb re-called the 5' RACE reads through MiXCR, storing one row per CDR3 protein. Of roughly 2 million distinct CDR3 sequences listed, about 50% are singletons. The V and J genes are TRBV15 and TRBJ2-5; the match to TRBD2 covers 9 bases. Input material: blood. This TCR was sampled from a middle-aged woman in good health. The CDR3 reads CATSRGGLALIQETQYF. The CDR3 DNA sequence: TGTGCCACCAGCAGAGGGGGACTAGCTCTTATCCAAGAGACCCAGTACTTC.